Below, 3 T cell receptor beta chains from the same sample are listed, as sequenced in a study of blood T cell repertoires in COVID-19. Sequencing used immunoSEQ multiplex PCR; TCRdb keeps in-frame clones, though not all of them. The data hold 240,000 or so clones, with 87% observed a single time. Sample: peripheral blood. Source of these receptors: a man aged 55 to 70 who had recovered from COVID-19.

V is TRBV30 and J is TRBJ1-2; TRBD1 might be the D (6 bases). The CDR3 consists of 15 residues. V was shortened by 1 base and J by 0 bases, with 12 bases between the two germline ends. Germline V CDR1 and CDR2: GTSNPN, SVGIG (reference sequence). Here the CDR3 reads CAWSDERTANYGYTF. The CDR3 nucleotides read TGTGCCTGGAGTGATGAAAGGACAGCTAACTATGGCTACACCTTC.

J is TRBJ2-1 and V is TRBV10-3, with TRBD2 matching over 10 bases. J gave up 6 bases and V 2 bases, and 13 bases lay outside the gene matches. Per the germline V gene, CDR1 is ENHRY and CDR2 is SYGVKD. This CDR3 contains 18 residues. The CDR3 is CAISESSGGLPLGNEQFF. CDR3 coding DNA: TGTGCCATCAGTGAGAGTAGCGGGGGGCTCCCTTTAGGCAATGAGCAGTTCTTC.

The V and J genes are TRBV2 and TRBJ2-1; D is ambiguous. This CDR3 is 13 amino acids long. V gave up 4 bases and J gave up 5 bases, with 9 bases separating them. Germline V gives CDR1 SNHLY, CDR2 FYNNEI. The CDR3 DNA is TGTGCCAGCAGTGTGGAGACGGACAATGAGCAGTTCTTC. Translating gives CASSVETDNEQFF.